This T cell receptor (beta chain) was sequenced for a study of blood T cell repertoires in COVID-19. Measured with immunoSEQ multiplex PCR; TCRdb has only the in-frame clones, and not every one. The sample lists 150,000 to 200,000 clones; over 80% were seen once. Cohort 3 recovery required two negative PCRs, clearance, or symptom resolution. The CDR3 is 13 amino acids. Germline CDR1 is GTSNPN and CDR2 is SVGIG (reference sequence). Trimming removed 8 bases from V and 7 bases from J, with 18 bases in between. The sequence was obtained from a woman in her sixties or seventies who had recovered from COVID-19. The sample comprised PBMCs or T cells enriched from blood (not recorded which). The chain joins TRBV30 to TRBJ1-5; TRBD1 is a possible D gene (6 bases). The CDR3 region is CAGSEQGSQPQHF. CDR3 coding DNA: TGTGCCGGTTCCGAACAGGGAAGCCAGCCCCAGCATTTT.